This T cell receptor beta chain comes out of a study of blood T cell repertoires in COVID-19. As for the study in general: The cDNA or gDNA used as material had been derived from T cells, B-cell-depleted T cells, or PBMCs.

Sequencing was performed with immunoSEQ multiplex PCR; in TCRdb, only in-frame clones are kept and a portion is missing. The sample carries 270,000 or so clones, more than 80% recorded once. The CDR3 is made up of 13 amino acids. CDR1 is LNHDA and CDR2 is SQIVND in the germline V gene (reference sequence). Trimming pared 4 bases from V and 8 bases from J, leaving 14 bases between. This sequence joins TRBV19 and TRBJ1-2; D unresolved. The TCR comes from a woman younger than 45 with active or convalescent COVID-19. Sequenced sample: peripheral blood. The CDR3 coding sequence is TGTGCCAGTAGTAGGCAGAGGGCTGAGGGCTACACCTTC. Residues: CASSRQRAEGYTF.